The clone carrying this T cell receptor beta chain was picked up a small number of times. What it binds is unknown. Researchers collected about 10 milliliters of peripheral blood from every single donor. The sample comes from a study of blood T cells in healthy people across ages. Germline CDR1 reads MNHEY; CDR2 reads SVGAGI. V lost 3 bases, J lost 4 bases, and 6 bases stayed unmatched. The CDR3 loop spans 15 amino acids. PCR was performed a second time for roughly 7 to 12 cycles using a sample-barcoded 5' primer and a J-beta primer mix. MiXCR, applied by TCRdb to the 5' RACE reads, yields one record per CDR3 protein. The table records about 1.5 million distinct CDR3 sequences, 35% to 45% of them present only once. Points from the study as a whole: CMV infection status of these donors was not known. Naive T cell percentage and TCR beta diversity correlated strongly. Aged donors had fewer naive CD4+ cells and lower diversity than long-lived donors.

This sequence was found in a woman aged 18-35 years in good health. Sequencing used blood. The rearrangement joins TRBV6-5 to TRBJ1-2; 9 nucleotides agree with TRBD1. The DNA of the CDR3 is TGTGCCAGCAGTTATGGGGGACAGGGAGGCTATGGCTACACCTTC. Translated, it gives CASSYGGQGGYGYTF.